The present entry profiles one T cell receptor beta chain with its context. The antigen it recognizes is unknown. No base quality information exists; no much larger clone differs at one position. The entry originates in a study of shared clonotypes between healthy human individuals (TCRdb year 2020). Context from the whole study: A few men and a couple of women, aged 18 to 49 years, made up the cohort. Between about 0.8 and 9 billion PBMCs per donor were obtained by leukapheresis. To increase sequencing depth and limit assay-specific biases, TCR repertoire library preparation and sequencing were carried out by different laboratories using diverse techniques. To estimate repertoire size and how much clonotype sharing occurs between individuals, the study deeply sequenced the blood TCR repertoires of roughly 5 healthy adults. Per donor, three plates each were used for CD4 naive and CD4 memory, two for CD8 naive, and one for CD8 memory. The investigation overall reported the following: Compared with non-shared clonotypes, clonotypes shared by all four sorted-subset donors had higher generation probabilities. Because the study included only a small number of donors, the genetic and exposure-history diversity represented was limited. Rarefaction of sorted-subset datasets indicated incomplete sequencing despite the large sequencing depth. Estimated clonotype richness was generally larger for naive than for memory subsets. Pairwise subsampling led to the expectation that sequencing depth would affect the degree of clonotype sharing among donors. Sampling was restricted to blood, and TCR repertoires in tissue are likely to differ from TCR repertoires in blood. When four donors were compared, the shared fraction of clonotypes was about 5% for naive CD4, 3% to 4% for naive CD8, 2.3% for memory CD4, and 0.3% to 0.5% for memory CD8.

For the CD8 naive samples, CD45RO-negative cells were positively selected for CCR7, yielding a CD45RA+CCR7+ population from which TemRA cells were excluded. Healthy HIV-negative adults with no recently reported acute infections or vaccinations were included as donors. Every donor was a Caucasian adult living in Nashville, Tennessee, USA. Blood was collected by leukapheresis, and PBMCs were isolated by Ficoll-Histopaque density gradient centrifugation and then cryopreserved in liquid nitrogen vapor phase. Analytical flow cytometry was used to check the purity and quantity of every magnetically sorted T cell population. Genomic DNA was isolated from every sorted fraction and measured by UV absorbance on a Nanodrop 2000c. Compared with germline, V lacks 4 bases and J lacks 5 bases; bases without a gene match: 8. The CDR3 starts with the cysteine, ends with the phenylalanine, and has 14 residues. Only the CDR3 portion is preserved as DNA: 42 bases, with reading frame beginning at the first base. The germline V gene (reference sequence) supplies CDR1 SGHNT and CDR2 YYREEE.

Using the deep immunoSEQ assay, TCR CDR3 regions were amplified from genomic DNA by multiplex PCR. Extracted genomic DNA from each cell subset was distributed evenly across all wells of several immunoSEQ 96-well plates, and each plate was treated as a replicate. For sorted subsets, roughly 190 ng of genomic DNA, equivalent to 30,000 or so T cell genomes, went into each replicate PCR. Purified libraries were measured with a Qubit 3.0 fluorometer, size-checked on a Bioanalyzer 2100, and measured again with the KAPA Library Quantification kit. Every immunoSEQ 96-well plate was sequenced on a separate single-read 150-cycle Illumina NextSeq 550 flow cell. In the authors' own workflow: Because the immunoSEQ output held only junctional sequences and lacked quality scores, the filtering could not match the filtering applied to full-length reads. To assign V/J genes and CDR3, sequences were annotated using PyIR, a Python wrapper for IgBLAST v1.9, with IMGT germline references. Reads were removed for weak V/J assignments (E-value above 1e-6), missing CDR3, stop codons, out-of-frame junctions, or ambiguous translated residues. V3J clonotypes were defined by identical inferred V gene, J gene, and CDR3 amino acid sequence. The percentage overlap between two repertoires was calculated by dividing the number of shared unique clonotypes by the size of the smaller repertoire. RTK rarefaction, the Chao1 estimator, and Recon v2.1 estimates of unobserved clonotypes were used to assess repertoire richness. Generation probabilities for all TCRbeta clonotypes obtained by the gDNA method from a few donors were computed using OLGA. TCRdb stores this immuneACCESS table with in-frame sequences only. Part of the clones is absent; in the studies checked, under half of the shortfall reflects unresolved V genes, and no reason is known for the rest. The V and J calls and clone size were taken over from that table, and D and trimming were inferred from the DNA. For this sample there are over 2,000,000 clones; about 93% appear just once. Of the sample, 1.5% to 2% falls within the top ten clones.

The source is a young man in good health. Some clones in this sample may be carry-over from other donors' samples. This chain is built from TRBV5-4 and TRBJ2-5; 7 bases in the junction line up with TRBD2. The sequenced sample was naive CD8+ T cells from PBMCs. What this sample's cell subset or site label stands for: CD45RA+CCR7+. The nucleotide sequence is TGTGCCAGCAGCCGCCGGGGGGAAGGGGAGACCCAGTACTTC. Its translation is CASSRRGEGETQYF.